The clone carrying this T cell receptor (beta chain) has a count of ten or more. Its antigen is unknown. The sample is drawn from a study of CD8+CD57+ T cells in acquired aplastic anemia. Study-level background: The DNA of sorted CD4+ and CD8+ cells averaged roughly 3.2 ug. General study points: Significant differences in CD8+ Simpson's diversity were not observed between patients and controls.

The sequenced patients had an expansion of CD8+CD57+ cells seen by flow cytometry. Everyone among the patients had severe acquired aplastic anemia. Prior therapy had not been administered to any patient at the time of blood sampling. The template used for profiling TCR beta VDJ and CDR3 was genomic DNA. One entry per CDR3 protein, called by TCRdb with MiXCR from the reads. The sample yields a few hundred thousand distinct CDR3 sequences, almost 50% seen once. V lost 1 base, J lost 7 bases, and 19 bases lay in between. The CDR3 sequence is 16 residues long. CDR1 is DFQATT, CDR2 SNEGSKA, per germline (reference sequence).

The V call is TRBV20-1, the J call TRBJ1-4; D may be TRBD1 (6 bases). The sequence derives from a human donor with aplastic anemia. Sequenced sample: sorted CD4+, CD8+, or CD8+CD57+ T cells (not recorded which) from PBMCs. CDR3 DNA: TGCAGTGCTAGAGGGCCCGGGGCTCTCAGGGGTGAAAAACTGTTTTTT. Protein product: CSARGPGALRGEKLFF.